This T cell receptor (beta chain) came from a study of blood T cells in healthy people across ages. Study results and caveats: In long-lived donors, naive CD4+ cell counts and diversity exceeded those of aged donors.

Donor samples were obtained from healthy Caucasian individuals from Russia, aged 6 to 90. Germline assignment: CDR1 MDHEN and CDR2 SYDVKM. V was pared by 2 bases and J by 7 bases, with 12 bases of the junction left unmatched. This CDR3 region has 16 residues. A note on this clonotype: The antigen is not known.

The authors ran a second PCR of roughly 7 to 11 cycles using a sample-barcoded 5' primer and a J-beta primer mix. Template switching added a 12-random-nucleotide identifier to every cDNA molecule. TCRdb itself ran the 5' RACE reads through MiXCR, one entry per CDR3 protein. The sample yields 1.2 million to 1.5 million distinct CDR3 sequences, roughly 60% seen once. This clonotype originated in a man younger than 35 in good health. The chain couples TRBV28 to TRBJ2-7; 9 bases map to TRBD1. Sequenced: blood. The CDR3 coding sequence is TGTGCCAGCAGTTTACAATTGGGACAGGGAATTGAGGAGCAGTACTTC. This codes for CASSLQLGQGIEEQYF.